This TCR beta chain was obtained from a study of cytomegalovirus exposure and HLA in healthy donors. Study findings and constraints: Researchers reported in a later analysis that a missense DCLRE1C variant was tied to TCR beta V- and J-gene trimming. An Asian-associated ancestry cluster reportedly showed fewer N-insertions than the approximately 620-donor mean in a later analysis.

The PCR used 60 Vbeta and 13 Jbeta primers. In the authors' methods: Around 83 million unique TCR beta chains, 9.5 million to 14 million shared, were counted in a later analysis. Repertoires were generated with immunoSEQ multiplex PCR, while TCRdb's copy carries only in-frame clones and drops some. That table supplies the V and J calls and clone size; D and trimming were determined from the DNA. The sample table includes 65,000 to 85,000 clones. This CDR3 has 14 residues. The germline gives CDR1 MDHEN, CDR2 SYDVKM. Trimming at V came to 2 bases and at J to 4 bases, leaving 2 bases not matched to a gene. In the case of this clone: The target antigen is unknown.

The receptor comes from a female donor in good health and CMV-seropositive. Sequencing was done on a sample of PBMCs. The chain is built from TRBV28 and TRBJ1-5; 7 bases are shared with TRBD1. CDR3 DNA sequence: TGTGCCAGCAGTTTAGGACAGGCAAATCAGCCCCAGCATTTT. Protein sequence: CASSLGQANQPQHF.